The next 18 T cell receptor beta chains were all read from a single sample in a study of naive and memory T cell subsets. Four PCR rounds used nested alpha and beta constant region primers plus the SP2 primer. TCRdb independently ran MiXCR on the 5' RACE reads; one entry per CDR3 protein. The table includes tens of thousands of distinct CDR3 sequences, 16% detected once. TCR cDNA received a 3' ligated oligonucleotide that carried a UMI. Receptors were obtained from a female donor in good health.

The rearrangement joins TRBV11-2 to TRBJ2-7; a weak D match, TRBD1 (6 bases). The V and J ends lost 1 base and 3 bases respectively, with 16 bases between them. CDR3 size: 16 residues. From germline, CDR1 is SGHAT and CDR2 FQNNGV. CDR3 sequence reads: CASSLAKDRFFYEQYF. The CDR3 DNA follows: TGTGCCAGCAGCTTAGCAAAAGACAGGTTCTTCTACGAGCAGTACTTC.

This clonotype qualifies as medium-sized. The chain carries TRBV20-1 and TRBJ1-5, with 9 bases lining up with TRBD1. Unmatched junction bases numbered 9, after V lost 0 bases and J lost 0 bases. The CDR3 is 18 amino acids. Germline CDR1 and CDR2: DFQATT and SNEGSKA (reference sequence). CDR3 in amino acids: CSARDRTGGVNSNQPQHF. CDR3 DNA sequence: TGCAGTGCTAGAGATCGAACAGGGGGCGTAAATAGCAATCAGCCCCAGCATTTT.

The CDR3 region is CASSLSAGTKEAFF. CDR3 coding DNA: TGTGCCAGCAGCTTATCGGCAGGGACAAAAGAAGCTTTCTTT. The chain uses TRBV7-9 and TRBJ1-1, with a possible D match to TRBD1 (6 bases). Trimming left V 2 bases short and J 8 bases short, with 15 bases between. CDR3 length: 14 amino acids. CDR1 and CDR2 (germline): SEHNR, FQNEAQ (reference sequence).

This clonotype came up many times. The chain has TRBV20-1 and TRBJ2-5, with 7 bases lining up with TRBD2. Germline lookup yields CDR1 DFQATT and CDR2 SNEGSKA (reference sequence). The J segment lost 0 bases and the V segment lost 6 bases, leaving 7 bases of the junction unmatched. The CDR3 totals 14 residues. The CDR3 nucleotides are TGCAGTGCCCCCAGACTAGCTAACCAAGAGACCCAGTACTTC. Its translation is CSAPRLANQETQYF.

This clonotype was counted many times. The chain combines TRBV29-1 with TRBJ1-4; D is undetermined. The germline V and J ends were trimmed by 1 base and 4 bases, with 10 bases remaining between them. The CDR3 totals 14 residues. Germline V lookup: CDR1 SQVTM, CDR2 ANQGSEA. CDR3 region: CSVEARPSNEKLFF. In DNA form, the CDR3 reads TGCAGCGTTGAAGCACGCCCAAGTAATGAAAAACTGTTTTTT.

This clonotype has only a few counts. The gene calls are TRBV12-3 or TRBV12-4 and TRBJ1-1; D unresolved. The CDR3 spans 13 residues. The V end lost 4 bases, the J end lost 4 bases, and 10 bases lay between the germline ends. The CDR3 bases are TGTGCCAGCAGTTCCGACCGAAGCACTGAAGCTTTCTTT. Protein sequence: CASSSDRSTEAFF.

V is TRBV7-8 and J is TRBJ1-1; D remains ambiguous. The V gene lost 6 bases and the J gene lost 1 base, with 15 bases spanning the gap. Germline V CDR1 and CDR2: SGHVS, FQNEAQ. The CDR3 length is 15 residues. The CDR3 bases are TGTGCCAGCAGAACGAAGGGCGGACGGAACACTGAAGCTTTCTTT. This encodes CASRTKGGRNTEAFF. The entire variable domain, with the rest obtained from reference TRBV7-8 and TRBJ1-1, is as follows: GAGVSQSPRYKVAKRGQDVALRCDPISGHVSLFWYQQALGQGPEFLTYFQNEAQLDKSGLPSDRFFAERPEGSVSTLKIQRTQQEDSAVYLCASRTKGGRNTEAFFGQGTRLTVV.

In its sample, this clonotype was seen many times. The chain is built from TRBV20-1 and TRBJ2-5, with D unclear. This CDR3 region has 11 residues. Trimming removed 1 base at V and 7 bases at J, with 7 bases between. Germline V gene sequence: CDR1 DFQATT, CDR2 SNEGSKA (reference sequence). The CDR3 reads CSARVGVTQYF. Written as DNA, the CDR3 is TGCAGTGCTAGAGTAGGAGTGACCCAGTACTTC.

V is TRBV5-1 and J is TRBJ1-6; 12 positions agree with TRBD1. J gave up 9 bases and V 5 bases, and 15 bases lay outside the gene matches. Germline assignment: CDR1 SGHRS and CDR2 YFSETQ. The CDR3 loop spans 18 amino acids. The chain's CDR3 is CASRSSARDRGRFSPLHF. The DNA of the CDR3 is TGCGCCAGCAGGTCATCCGCTCGGGACAGGGGGCGTTTTTCACCCCTCCACTTT.

The chain is built from TRBV7-3 and TRBJ2-5, with 7 bases identical to TRBD2. Germline V gene sequence: CDR1 SGHTA, CDR2 FQGTGA. V shed 3 bases, J shed 5 bases, and the junction held 3 bases outside the gene matches. The CDR3 is 13 residues long. The CDR3 nucleotides read TGTGCCAGCAGCTTTAGGGGAGGGGAGACCCAGTACTTC. Translating it yields CASSFRGGETQYF.

The V call is TRBV6-2 or TRBV6-3, the J call TRBJ2-1; 8 bases agree with TRBD2. This CDR3 is built from 15 residues. In germline, CDR1 is MNHEY, CDR2 SVGEGT. J was trimmed by 6 bases and V by 5 bases; bases with no gene match: 9. The CDR3 DNA is TGTGCCAGCAGTCCCTTTAGCGGGGACCCCAATGAGCAGTTCTTC. Translation: CASSPFSGDPNEQFF.

This clonotype was recorded many times. This may be a read error, as it is one base from a much larger clone. This chain connects TRBV10-1 to TRBJ1-2; D is uncertain. Germline V gene lookup returns CDR1 WNHNN and CDR2 SYGVQD (reference sequence). The CDR3 totals 14 residues. CDR3 protein: CASSEYKGGYGDTF. CDR3 sequence (DNA): TGCGCCAGCAGTGAGTACAAGGGAGGCTATGGCGACACCTTC.

Ten or more counts support this clonotype. The DNA of the CDR3 is TGCAGTGCCTATGGACTAGCGGGCGGGGAGCTGTTTTTT. This translates into CSAYGLAGGELFF. This rearrangement joins TRBV20-1 to TRBJ2-2; TRBD2 matches at 11 bases. Germline loops: CDR1 DFQATT, CDR2 SNEGSKA (reference sequence). This CDR3 comprises 13 residues. With 6 bases clipped from V and 7 bases from J, the junction kept 4 bases outside the gene matches.

Concerning this clonotype itself: One end of the junction fails to match germline, which may point to a read error. This chain uses TRBV6-5 with TRBJ2-5; D possibly matches TRBD1 or TRBD2 (5 bases each). This CDR3 region has 12 residues. Germline CDR1 MNHEY, CDR2 SVGAGI. CDR3 sequence reads: CASSLLRDVGSF. CDR3 in DNA: TGTGCCAGCAGCCTGCTGAGGGACGTAGGGAGTTTC.

The chain recombines TRBV6-5 with TRBJ1-6; perhaps TRBD1 as D (6 bases). With 8 bases removed from V and 7 bases from J, the gap between germline ends came to 18 bases. The germline V gene encodes CDR1 MNHEY and CDR2 SVGAGI. CDR3 size: 15 residues. The CDR3 sequence is CASQLTGQGNSPLHF. For the CDR3, the DNA is TGTGCCAGCCAATTGACAGGCCAGGGCAATTCACCCCTCCACTTT.

This clonotype was found a few times. A clone one base away is much larger, so this may be a read error. This chain joins TRBV15 and TRBJ2-7; maybe TRBD1 (6 bases). Germline V lookup: CDR1 LNHNV, CDR2 YYDKDF (reference sequence). The CDR3 is 14 residues long. V was trimmed by 0 bases and J by 7 bases, leaving 13 bases between them. The CDR3 region has the DNA TGTGCCACCAGCAGAGAACAGGGCGAGGTAGAGCAGTACTTC. This gives the protein CATSREQGEVEQYF.

This clonotype was seen repeatedly, ten times or more. The CDR3 bases are TGCAGCGTCAATCTGGGGGGTGATGGCTACACCTTC. It specifies CSVNLGGDGYTF. The V call is TRBV29-1, the J call TRBJ1-2; a weak D match, TRBD1 (5 bases). Germline CDR1 and CDR2: SQVTM and ANQGSEA. The CDR3 spans 12 residues. V was pared by 6 bases and J by 6 bases, with 14 bases between.

For the CDR3, the DNA is TGTGCCAGCAGCTCCCCCGGGACTAGGGGAGAGACCCAGTACTTC. Amino acids: CASSSPGTRGETQYF. The rearrangement links TRBV12-3 or TRBV12-4 to TRBJ2-5, with 8 bases lining up with TRBD2. CDR3 length equals 15 residues. V lost 6 bases, J lost 4 bases, and 10 bases stayed unmatched.